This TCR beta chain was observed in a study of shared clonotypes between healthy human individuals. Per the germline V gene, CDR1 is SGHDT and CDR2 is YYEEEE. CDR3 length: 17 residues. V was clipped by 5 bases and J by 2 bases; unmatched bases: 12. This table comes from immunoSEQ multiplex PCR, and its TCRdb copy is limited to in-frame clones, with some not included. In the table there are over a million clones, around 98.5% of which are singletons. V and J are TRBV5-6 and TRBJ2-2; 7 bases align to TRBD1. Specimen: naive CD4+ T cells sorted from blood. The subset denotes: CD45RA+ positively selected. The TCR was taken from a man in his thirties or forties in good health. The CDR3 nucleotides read TGTGCCAGCAGATCAACCGGGACAGCATTTAACACCGGGGAGCTGTTTTTT. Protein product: CASRSTGTAFNTGELFF.